The source of this T cell receptor (beta chain) is a study of T cells in Graves' hyperthyroidism and ophthalmopathy. Overall study results and limits: Most thyroid clonotypes that were expanded above 0.001 also turned up in blood. Patients with ophthalmopathy were separated from those with stable hyperthyroidism by a 13 V-J model.

The authors took PBMCs from roughly 9.3 ml fresh peripheral blood. RNA transcripts were the template for amplifying TCR beta CDR3 regions. The TCR CDR3 first-round RT-PCR relied on the HTBI primer set. TCRdb passed the multiplex PCR reads through MiXCR, listing each CDR3 protein once. The sample contains hundreds of thousands of distinct CDR3 sequences, over 11% of which appear only once. This clonotype was counted ten times or more. What it recognizes is unknown. Sequencing was carried out using blood. This TCR came from a man in his forties or fifties with Graves' ophthalmopathy.

In DNA, the CDR3 is TGTGCCAGCTCACCGCCGACAGGGACTGTCTACGAGCAGTACTTC. Translated, it gives CASSPPTGTVYEQYF. The genes are TRBV18 and TRBJ2-7, with a possible D match to TRBD1 (7 bases). CDR1 is KGHSH and CDR2 is LQKENI in the germline V gene. V was cut by 3 bases and J by 3 bases, with 15 bases left in between. CDR3 size: 15 residues.